A selection of T cell receptor beta chains follows, all from one sample in a study of a mutant IDH1 vaccine in newly diagnosed glioma. This table comes from immunoSEQ multiplex PCR, and its TCRdb copy is limited to in-frame clones, with some not included. This sample has over 80,000 clones, with roughly 90% found just once. The material sequenced was PBMCs, taken from a glioma patient treated with radiotherapy, temozolomide or both. These receptors all come from a woman aged 45 to 65 with glioma. Each CDR3 is given without its conserved first and last residue. The D gene is left open where the match is weak. The size entry is marked missing in some rows and otherwise reads once, few, many or a size class.

>TRBV7-9|NA|TRBJ2-7|11|TRBD2
ASSSGTRLEQY
>TRBV11-2|NA|TRBJ1-1|12|NA
ASSSGGRGLGAF
>TRBV27|NA|TRBJ2-3|13|TRBD2
ASSLGEGTTDTQY
>TRBV19|NA|TRBJ2-1|15|TRBD2
ASRDPTVAGFGNEQF
>TRBV19|NA|TRBJ1-5|12|TRBD1
ASSMGQGSQPQH
>TRBV15|NA|TRBJ2-4|14|TRBD1
ATSSPLRDRGDIQY
>TRBV7-3|once|TRBJ2-1|12|NA
ASSLSDLYNEQF
>TRBV10-3|NA|TRBJ1-1|13|NA
AISEDEALGTEAF
>TRBV4-2|NA|TRBJ2-3|16|TRBD2
ASSQPGASGRLRDTQY
>TRBV5-1|NA|TRBJ1-4|14|TRBD1
ASSLDQGATNEKLF
>TRBV7-6|NA|TRBJ2-7|14|NA
ASSSASGPTHHEQY
>TRBV4-1|once|TRBJ1-2|16|TRBD1
ASSQPRRDRGSNYGYT
>TRBV27|NA|TRBJ1-1|12|NA
ASSLRGGRAEAF
>TRBV7-2|once|TRBJ2-1|11|NA
ASSSGSHNEQF
>TRBV6-5|NA|TRBJ2-7|14|TRBD2
ASSYSGVAGPGSQY
>TRBV28|NA|TRBJ2-1|12|TRBD2
ASSTGTRYSEQF
>TRBV11-2|once|TRBJ1-4|16|TRBD1
ASSPWWTGPSTNEKLF
>TRBV19|once|TRBJ2-2|12|NA
ASEGIRDTGELF
>TRBV6-5|NA|TRBJ2-1|11|TRBD2
ASGTSETNEQF
>TRBV20-1|NA|TRBJ2-2|9|NA
SAWGTGELF
>TRBV25-1|NA|TRBJ2-5|12|TRBD1
ASSPGQGKETQY
>TRBV11-2|NA|TRBJ2-1|11|NA
ASSLDERDEQF
>TRBV7-8|NA|TRBJ2-7|13|NA
ASSLAAGRAYEQY
>TRBV14|NA|TRBJ1-1|11|TRBD1
ASSHLQGLEAF